A selection of T cell receptor beta chains follows, all from one sample in a study of tumor-infiltrating lymphocytes in primary liver carcinoma. Via MiXCR, TCRdb re-called the multiplex PCR reads, giving one row per CDR3 protein. The data contain approximately 110,000 distinct CDR3 sequences, 55% to 75% of them singletons. The specimen sequenced was liver tumor tissue from sampling region 3. Receptors originate from a woman aged 60-75 years with primary liver carcinoma and hepatitis B virus infection. Each CDR3 is given with its conserved first and last residue. Fields, in order: V gene, clone size, D gene, J gene, CDR3 protein, CDR3 DNA. D genes are given only for firm matches. Size values are once, few and many counts, or a class for expanded clones, and some rows have none.

V gene: TRBV11-3
clone size: .
D gene: .
J gene: TRBJ1-2
CDR3 protein: CASSLGRANYGYTF
CDR3 DNA: TGTGCCAGCAGCCTGGGCAGGGCTAACTATGGCTACACCTTC

V gene: TRBV7-9
clone size: .
D gene: TRBD2
J gene: TRBJ2-4
CDR3 protein: CASSLAFGGATKNIQYF
CDR3 DNA: TGTGCCAGTAGCTTAGCGTTCGGGGGGGCGACCAAAAACATTCAGTACTTC

V gene: TRBV11-2
clone size: medium-sized
D gene: TRBD2
J gene: TRBJ2-1
CDR3 protein: CASSLVAGTNYNEQFF
CDR3 DNA: TGTGCCAGCAGCTTAGTTGCAGGGACTAATTACAATGAGCAGTTCTTC

V gene: TRBV11-2
clone size: .
D gene: TRBD2
J gene: TRBJ2-5
CDR3 protein: CASSSRTSGWALTQYF
CDR3 DNA: TGTGCCAGCAGCTCCCGGACTAGCGGTTGGGCATTGACCCAATACTTC

V gene: TRBV28
clone size: .
D gene: TRBD1
J gene: TRBJ1-3
CDR3 protein: CASSHRGHGNTIYF
CDR3 DNA: TGTGCCAGCAGCCACAGGGGCCATGGAAACACCATATATTTT

V gene: TRBV5-4
clone size: .
D gene: .
J gene: TRBJ2-7
CDR3 protein: CANSLGLGGYEQYF
CDR3 DNA: TGTGCCAACAGTTTGGGGCTGGGTGGCTACGAGCAGTACTTC

V gene: TRBV5-4
clone size: .
D gene: TRBD1
J gene: TRBJ2-1
CDR3 protein: CGSSPPRTGVGNEQLF
CDR3 DNA: TGTGGCAGCAGCCCACCCAGGACAGGGGTCGGCAATGAACAGCTCTTC

V gene: TRBV6-2/TRBV6-3
clone size: .
D gene: .
J gene: TRBJ1-5
CDR3 protein: CASHWGGGNQSQHF
CDR3 DNA: .

V gene: TRBV13
clone size: .
D gene: .
J gene: TRBJ2-3
CDR3 protein: CVSINGGTYTDTQYF
CDR3 DNA: TGTGTCAGCATAAACGGCGGAACATACACAGATACGCAGTATTTT

V gene: TRBV5-1
clone size: few
D gene: .
J gene: TRBJ1-5
CDR3 protein: CASSLGTYSNQLQHF
CDR3 DNA: TGCGCCAGCAGCTTAGGGACGTATAGCAATCAGCTCCAGCATTTT

V gene: TRBV5-1
clone size: .
D gene: .
J gene: TRBJ2-1
CDR3 protein: CASSLQGSSYNKQFF
CDR3 DNA: TGCGCCAGCAGTTTACAGGGTAGCTCCTACAATAAGCAGTTCTTC

V gene: TRBV6-1
clone size: .
D gene: .
J gene: TRBJ2-7
CDR3 protein: CASRDLVGDYEQYF
CDR3 DNA: TGTGCCAGCAGGGACCTAGTGGGAGACTATGAGCAGTACTTC

V gene: TRBV5-1
clone size: .
D gene: TRBD2
J gene: TRBJ2-7
CDR3 protein: CASSTLAGGIYEQYF
CDR3 DNA: TGCGCCAGCAGCACCCTAGCGGGAGGTATCTACGAGCAGTACTTC

V gene: TRBV12-3/TRBV12-4
clone size: many
D gene: .
J gene: TRBJ2-2
CDR3 protein: CASSPPTGLGGELFF
CDR3 DNA: TGTGCCAGCAGTCCCCCGACTGGCCTGGGCGGGGAGCTGTTTTTT

V gene: TRBV6-5
clone size: many
D gene: TRBD2
J gene: TRBJ2-3
CDR3 protein: CASSRGRSTDTQYF
CDR3 DNA: TGTGCCAGCAGTCGCGGGAGGAGCACAGATACGCAGTATTTT

V gene: TRBV5-1
clone size: .
D gene: .
J gene: TRBJ1-2
CDR3 protein: CASSYGHGIYGYTF
CDR3 DNA: TGCGCCAGCAGCTACGGACATGGGATCTATGGCTACACCTTT

V gene: TRBV29-1
clone size: .
D gene: TRBD1
J gene: TRBJ1-1
CDR3 protein: CSVHTGDSAEAFF
CDR3 DNA: TGCAGCGTCCACACAGGGGACTCCGCTGAAGCTTTCTTT

V gene: TRBV12-3/TRBV12-4
clone size: .
D gene: .
J gene: TRBJ2-1
CDR3 protein: CASSFLSGDTSYNEQFF
CDR3 DNA: TGTGCCAGCAGTTTTCTATCGGGAGATACCTCCTACAATGAGCAGTTCTTC

V gene: TRBV28
clone size: few
D gene: .
J gene: TRBJ2-3
CDR3 protein: CASSLSGGGTDTQYF
CDR3 DNA: TGTGCCAGCAGTTTAAGCGGCGGGGGCACAGATACGCAGTATTTT

V gene: TRBV29-1
clone size: few
D gene: TRBD2
J gene: TRBJ2-7
CDR3 protein: CSVEGLVGVDDEQYF
CDR3 DNA: TGCAGTGTTGAGGGACTAGTGGGAGTTGACGACGAGCAGTACTTC

V gene: TRBV29-1
clone size: .
D gene: .
J gene: TRBJ1-2
CDR3 protein: CSVAHLVAENYGYTF
CDR3 DNA: TGCAGCGTTGCACATTTGGTAGCCGAAAACTATGGCTACACCTTC

V gene: TRBV6-1
clone size: many
D gene: .
J gene: TRBJ1-2
CDR3 protein: CASSEVGETPYGYTF
CDR3 DNA: TGTGCCAGCAGTGAAGTGGGGGAAACCCCCTATGGCTACACCTTC

V gene: TRBV11-3
clone size: .
D gene: .
J gene: TRBJ2-2
CDR3 protein: CASRRRDRLNTGELFF
CDR3 DNA: TGTGCCAGCAGGAGGAGGGACAGACTAAACACTGGGGAGCTGTTTTTT

V gene: TRBV11-1
clone size: .
D gene: .
J gene: TRBJ2-3
CDR3 protein: CAGSLGQSTDTRYF
CDR3 DNA: TGTGCCGGCAGCCTAGGGCAGAGCACAGATACGCGGTATTTT

V gene: TRBV7-3
clone size: .
D gene: TRBD2
J gene: TRBJ2-3
CDR3 protein: CASSTNGRSDTQYF
CDR3 DNA: TGTGCCAGCAGCACCAACGGGAGGTCAGATACGCAATATTTT

V gene: TRBV29-1
clone size: .
D gene: TRBD1
J gene: TRBJ1-1
CDR3 protein: CIVVQGVTEAFF
CDR3 DNA: TGCATTGTTGTTCAGGGGGTCACTGAAGCTTTCTTT

V gene: TRBV7-9
clone size: many
D gene: TRBD1
J gene: TRBJ2-7
CDR3 protein: CASSRDSLSEQYF
CDR3 DNA: TGTGCCAGCAGCCGGGACAGTCTGTCCGAGCAGTACTTC

V gene: TRBV7-9
clone size: .
D gene: .
J gene: TRBJ1-1
CDR3 protein: CTSSIDLNTEAFF
CDR3 DNA: TGTACCAGCAGCATAGATCTGAACACTGAAGCTTTCTTT

V gene: TRBV5-4
clone size: .
D gene: TRBD2
J gene: TRBJ2-5
CDR3 protein: CASSSGTSGQEAQYF
CDR3 DNA: TGTGCCAGCAGCTCCGGGACTAGCGGGCAAGAGGCCCAGTACTTC